This T cell receptor beta chain is from a study of Graves' ophthalmopathy and Graves' hyperthyroidism. The germline V gene encodes CDR1 SGHRS and CDR2 YFSETQ. The CDR3 loop spans 13 amino acids. Unmatched junction bases numbered 6, after V lost 4 bases and J lost 5 bases. Other autoimmune diseases, uncontrolled infections, pregnancy and lactation each led to patient exclusion. This clonotype came up many times. Transcripts of RNA were the source for amplifying TCR beta CDR3 regions. In the first round, RT-PCR was carried out with HTBI primers, and a multiplex PCR formed the second round. TCRdb ran MiXCR on the multiplex PCR reads and lists one entry per CDR3 protein. The sample gives hundreds of thousands of distinct CDR3 sequences, 40% of which show up once; 40% to 55% is in the top ten.

The sample comprised peripheral blood. This TCR derives from an adult man with Graves' ophthalmopathy. The gene calls are TRBV5-1 and TRBJ2-7; 7 bases are shared with TRBD1. As DNA, the CDR3 is TGCGCCAGCAGCCTGGACAGGATCGACGAGCAGTACTTC. Its translation is CASSLDRIDEQYF.